This passage covers 18 T cell receptor beta chains from one sample sequenced in a study of CD8 T cells in ankylosing spondylitis. In TCRdb, the 5' RACE reads were re-called with MiXCR into one record per CDR3 protein. The table shows approximately 200,000 distinct CDR3 sequences, with roughly 13% occurring only once. Sequencing used blood, either unsorted or a sorted T cell fraction (not recorded which). Receptors were obtained from a female donor with ankylosing spondylitis or in good health (not recorded which).

The J gene is TRBJ2-1, the V gene TRBV4-1; 13 positions agree with TRBD2. Unmatched junction bases numbered 5, after V lost 1 base and J lost 8 bases. The CDR3 loop spans 16 amino acids. CDR1 MGHRA and CDR2 YSYEKL come from the germline V gene. The CDR3 DNA is TGCGCCAGCAGCCAAGGGACTAGCGGGGGAGGGTATGAGCAGTTCTTC. Translated, it gives CASSQGTSGGGYEQFF.

This clonotype was seen repeatedly, ten times or more. The chain joins TRBV9 to TRBJ2-1, with TRBD2 matching 8 bases. With 0 bases clipped from V and 4 bases from J, the junction kept 6 bases outside the gene matches. CDR3 size: 16 residues. Per germline, CDR1 SGDLS and CDR2 YYNGEE. The CDR3 is CASSVDTSGSYNEQFF. The CDR3 DNA sequence: TGTGCCAGCAGCGTAGATACGAGCGGGAGTTACAATGAGCAGTTCTTC.

Remarks on this clonotype: A much larger clonotype is one base distant, so this may be a read error. This chain uses TRBV9 with TRBJ2-5, with D uncertain. The germline V gene has CDR1 SGDLS and CDR2 YYNGEE. Between the trimmed V and J ends, which lost 2 bases and 1 base, there was a span of 6 bases. The length of the CDR3 is 13 residues. The CDR3 DNA reads TGTGCCAGCAGCGTCTCGATCCAAGAGACCCAGTACTTC. As protein: CASSVSIQETQYF.

The chain carries TRBV5-1 and TRBJ2-5, with 7 bases identical to TRBD2. CDR1 SGHRS and CDR2 YFSETQ come from the germline V gene. The V and J ends lost 3 bases and 4 bases, in that order; junction bases with no gene match: 3. The CDR3 is 13 amino acids. DNA of the CDR3: TGCGCCAGCAGCTCCGGCGGGAGAGAGACCCAGTACTTC. It specifies CASSSGGRETQYF.

This clonotype was recorded many times. V and J are TRBV7-2 and TRBJ1-6; D is unclear. V was clipped by 1 base and J by 10 bases, with 8 bases between them. The CDR3 is 13 residues long. Germline assignment: CDR1 SGHTA and CDR2 FQGNSA. The CDR3 nucleotides read TGTGCCAGCAGCTTAGAACAGAGATCACCCCTCCACTTT. Its translation is CASSLEQRSPLHF.

This clonotype came up many times. The rearrangement uses TRBV7-2 and TRBJ2-1; D call uncertain. Germline-derived CDR1 and CDR2 are SGHTA and FQGNSA. Trimming shortened V by 0 bases and J by 7 bases, and 13 bases separated the two germline ends. The CDR3 length is 15 residues. The CDR3 spells CASSLARVVGNEQFF. The CDR3 DNA reads as TGTGCCAGCAGCTTAGCCCGAGTTGTGGGGAATGAGCAGTTCTTC.

Only a few counts were recorded for this clonotype. The V and J genes are TRBV7-9 and TRBJ1-1; 7 positions agree with TRBD1. Trimming at V came to 5 bases and at J to 11 bases, leaving 11 bases not matched to a gene. The CDR3 contains 13 residues. From germline, CDR1 is SEHNR and CDR2 FQNEAQ (reference sequence). The CDR3 DNA is TGTGCCAGCAGCACCCAGACAGGGTCTTCGGCTTTCTTT. It yields the protein CASSTQTGSSAFF. Using reference TRBV7-9 and TRBJ1-1 for the parts outside the CDR3, the full variable domain is DTGVSQNPRHKITKRGQNVTFRCDPISEHNRLYWYRQTLGQGPEFLTYFQNEAQLEKSRLLSDRFSAERPKGSFSTLEIQRTEQGDSAMYLCASSTQTGSSAFFGQGTRLTVV.

CDR3 DNA: TGTGCCAGCAGCCCCATAGGTGAAGGTACGCAGTATTTT. Protein sequence: CASSPIGEGTQYF. The chain uses TRBV7-3 and TRBJ2-3; D gene ambiguous. CDR1 is SGHTA and CDR2 is FQGTGA in the germline V gene. There are 13 residues in the CDR3. The V end lost 5 bases, the J end lost 8 bases, and 14 bases lay between the germline ends.

This clonotype has at least ten counts. This chain connects TRBV28 to TRBJ2-1; D ambiguous. The CDR3 totals 13 residues. V lost 2 bases to trimming and J lost 6 bases, with 8 bases between them. Germline V gene data show CDR1 as MDHEN and CDR2 as SYDVKM. The CDR3 sequence is CASSLNRVNEQFF. Here the CDR3 DNA reads TGTGCCAGCAGTTTAAATAGAGTCAATGAGCAGTTCTTC.

This chain joins TRBV19 and TRBJ1-2, with D uncertain. Looked up from germline, CDR1 is LNHDA and CDR2 is SQIVND (reference sequence). The CDR3 consists of 14 residues. V dropped 4 bases and J dropped 2 bases, with 11 bases sitting between them. The CDR3 reads CASSNQATNYGYTF. CDR3 coding DNA: TGTGCCAGTAGTAACCAGGCGACAAACTATGGCTACACCTTC.

The table lists this clonotype with many counts. This rearrangement joins TRBV7-2 to TRBJ1-5; D is undetermined. Germline V gene data show CDR1 as SGHTA and CDR2 as FQGNSA. V lost 5 bases and J lost 2, with 7 bases in between. The CDR3 consists of 13 residues. The CDR3 sequence: CASSPGGNQPQHF. In DNA, the CDR3 is TGTGCCAGCAGCCCCGGAGGCAATCAGCCCCAGCATTTT.

At least ten counts were recorded for this clonotype. The V gene is TRBV11-2, the J gene TRBJ1-2; the D is unclear. Trimming took off 0 bases at V and 5 bases at J, with 10 bases between the two ends. The CDR3 loop spans 14 amino acids. Germline V lookup: CDR1 SGHAT, CDR2 FQNNGV. The CDR3: CASSLDPTYYGYTF. In DNA, the CDR3 is TGTGCCAGCAGCTTAGATCCCACGTATTATGGCTACACCTTC.

The sample holds many counts of this clonotype. The V call is TRBV6-1, the J call TRBJ2-1; D is unresolved. V lost 4 bases, J lost 5 bases, and 3 bases lay in between. Germline V gene lookup returns CDR1 MNHNS and CDR2 SASEGT. This CDR3 comprises 11 residues. The CDR3 loop is CASSGHNEQFF. The DNA of the CDR3 is TGTGCCAGCAGTGGGCACAATGAGCAGTTCTTC.

CDR3 coding DNA: TGTGCCTGGAGTGCGGAGTTACGAGCTTTCTTT. Its translation is CAWSAELRAFF. The V call is TRBV30, the J call TRBJ1-1; D ambiguous. The CDR3 is made up of 11 amino acids. From germline, CDR1 is GTSNPN and CDR2 SVGIG (reference sequence). Trimming removed 1 base at V and 10 bases at J, with 10 bases between.

Regarding this clonotype: This may come from a read error, since a much larger clone is one base off. This chain joins TRBV3-1 and TRBJ2-3; D might be TRBD2 (6 bases). Trimming removed 7 bases from V and 0 bases from J, with 11 bases in between. The CDR3 is 14 amino acids. Germline CDR1 and CDR2: LGHDT and YNNKEL (reference sequence). This CDR3 reads CASTGGASTDTQYF. The CDR3 nucleotides are TGTGCCAGCACCGGCGGGGCAAGCACAGATACGCAGTATTTT.

The V gene is TRBV7-2, the J gene TRBJ2-5; TRBD2 aligns across 15 bases. The germline gives CDR1 SGHTA, CDR2 FQGNSA. Losses at the gene ends were 6 bases for V and 0 bases for J; bases not matched to a gene: 5. The CDR3 is 17 amino acids. This chain's CDR3 is CASSPGTSGRYQETQYF. The CDR3 DNA follows: TGTGCCAGCAGTCCCGGGACTAGCGGGAGGTACCAAGAGACCCAGTACTTC.

This clonotype showed up many times. The chain joins TRBV28 to TRBJ1-1, with D uncertain. V was cut by 8 bases and J by 0 bases, with 10 bases left in between. CDR3 size: 13 residues. Germline CDR1 reads MDHEN; CDR2 reads SYDVKM. The CDR3 protein is CASWARMNTEAFF. For the CDR3, the DNA is TGTGCCAGCTGGGCAAGGATGAACACTGAAGCTTTCTTT.

With respect to this clonotype: A much larger clone differs from this one at a single base, so this may be a read error. CDR3 sequence reads: CAASRTTGQSSGQYF. CDR3 DNA: TGTGCCGCCAGCAGAACTACAGGGCAATCATCTGGGCAGTACTTC. The chain has TRBV15 and TRBJ2-7; D might be TRBD1 (6 bases). Germline-derived CDR1 and CDR2 are LNHNV and YYDKDF (reference sequence). The CDR3 has 15 residues.